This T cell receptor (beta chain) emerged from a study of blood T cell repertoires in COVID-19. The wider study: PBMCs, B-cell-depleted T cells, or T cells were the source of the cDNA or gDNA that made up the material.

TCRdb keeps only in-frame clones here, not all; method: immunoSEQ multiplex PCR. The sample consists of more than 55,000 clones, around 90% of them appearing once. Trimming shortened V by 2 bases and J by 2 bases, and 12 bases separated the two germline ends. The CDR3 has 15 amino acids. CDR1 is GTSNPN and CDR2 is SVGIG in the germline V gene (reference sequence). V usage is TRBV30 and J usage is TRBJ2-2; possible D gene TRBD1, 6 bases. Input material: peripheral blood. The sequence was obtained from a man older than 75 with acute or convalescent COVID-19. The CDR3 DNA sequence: TGTGCCTGGAGTCAAATACAGGGAAACACCGGGGAGCTGTTTTTT. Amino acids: CAWSQIQGNTGELFF.